This TCR beta chain was recorded in a study of CD8 T cells in Susac syndrome (dated by TCRdb to 2018 to 2020). Context from the whole study: The study used repertoire sequencing to test whether antigen drove CD8+ T cell activation and differentiation in Susac syndrome. The study compared CD8+ T cell repertoire clonality among roughly 12 healthy donors, around 14 Susac syndrome patients and fewer than 19 multiple sclerosis patients.

As for this clonotype: This receptor's antigen is unknown. Base qualities were left out, and no much larger clone turns up one base away.

The paper's findings and limits, for the study overall: The number of individuals in the TCR sequencing and HLA analysis was acknowledged as relatively small.

Peripheral blood CD8+ and CD4+ T cells from healthy donors, Susac syndrome patients and multiple sclerosis patients were profiled by high-throughput TCR beta sequencing. The multiple sclerosis controls were treatment-naive patients whose relapsing-remitting disease, either stable or active, fulfilled the revised McDonald criteria. Bulk CD8+ and CD4+ T cells were purified by magnetic negative isolation, whereas CD8+ TEMRA cells were enriched by FACS. Blood was collected in EDTA tubes and processed within 24 hours, with PBMCs isolated through density gradient centrifugation. PBMCs intended for TCR sequencing were frozen in liquid nitrogen and were later thawed in a 37 degrees C water bath. The sorted or isolated CD4+, CD8+ and CD8+ TEMRA cells had a purity of 90% or higher. RNA was extracted using the RNeasy kit, and about 0.5 to 1 ug of the RNA was reverse transcribed with random hexamers. TCR beta CDR3 regions were amplified with the immunoSEQ multiplex PCR assay covering 54 Vbeta and 13 Jbeta segments. PCR amplification bias was corrected by using a synthetic template baseline for primer optimization and computational correction. The authors processed their data as follows. Reads were assigned to V, D and J genes according to IMGT and analyzed in immunoSEQ Analyzer, with only productive sequences retained. Clonality was computed as one minus Shannon entropy normalized by log2 of the number of productive unique sequences. Public and private clones were assessed among the 100 most prevalent clones of each patient and control. A clone was defined as Susac-specific if it was absent from the healthy and MS cohorts, from some 1,100 published viral clones and from other ImmuneACCESS disease sequences. The public reads were reprocessed in TCRdb via fastp at Q25 and MiXCR, keeping in-frame beta chains. Entries are consolidated by CDR3 protein sequence, retaining the most common genes and DNA. TCRdb, not the authors, supplied the V and J calls. The sample has some 300,000 distinct CDR3 sequences on record, roughly 85% of them singletons. Around 0.21% of the sample comes from the top ten.

Sequences MDHEN (CDR1) and SYDVKM (CDR2) are obtained from the germline V gene. V trim: 5 bases; J trim: 4 bases; unmatched bases: 8. The CDR3 numbers 16 residues from cysteine through phenylalanine. Only the CDR3 DNA is retained, 48 bases long and in frame from the first base. The chain is made from TRBV28 and TRBJ2-4, and 10 junctional nucleotides match TRBD1. The TCR sequence derives from a human donor with multiple sclerosis. Sequencing was carried out using CD8+ T cells from PBMCs. The nucleotide sequence is TGTGCCAGCAGTACGGAGGGGACAGGGGTTAAAAACATTCAGTACTTC. Translated, it gives CASSTEGTGVKNIQYF.